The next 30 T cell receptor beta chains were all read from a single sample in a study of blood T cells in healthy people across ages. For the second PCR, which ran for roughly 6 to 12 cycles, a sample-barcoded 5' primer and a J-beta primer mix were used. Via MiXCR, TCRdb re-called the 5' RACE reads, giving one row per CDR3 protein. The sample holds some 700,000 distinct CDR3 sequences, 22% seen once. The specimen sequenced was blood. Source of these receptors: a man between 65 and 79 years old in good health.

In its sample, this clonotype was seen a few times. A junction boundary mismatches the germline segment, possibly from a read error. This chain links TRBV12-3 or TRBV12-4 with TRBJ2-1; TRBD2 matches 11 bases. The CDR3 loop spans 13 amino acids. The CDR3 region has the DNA TGTGCCGGCAGTGTAGCGGGGGGGCGCGAGCAGTTCTTC. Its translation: CAGSVAGGREQFF.

CDR3 loop: CASIQRELGGKLFF. The CDR3, as DNA: TGTGCCAGCATTCAACGGGAGTTAGGGGGAAAACTGTTTTTT. The chain uses TRBV2 and TRBJ1-4; D might be TRBD1 (6 bases). Germline V gene sequence: CDR1 SNHLY, CDR2 FYNNEI. This CDR3 spans 14 amino acids. V dropped 7 bases and J dropped 10 bases, with 19 bases sitting between them.

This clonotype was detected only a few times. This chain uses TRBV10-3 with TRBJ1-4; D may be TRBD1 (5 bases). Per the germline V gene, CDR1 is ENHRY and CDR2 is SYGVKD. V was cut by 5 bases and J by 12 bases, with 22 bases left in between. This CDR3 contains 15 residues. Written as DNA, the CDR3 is TGTGCCATCAGTCCCACAGGTAGAGGGGACGGACAACTGTTTTTT. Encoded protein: CAISPTGRGDGQLFF.

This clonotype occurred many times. The CDR3 region is CSARTGGNTEAFF. In DNA form, the CDR3 reads TGCAGTGCTAGGACAGGAGGGAACACTGAAGCTTTCTTT. The chain links TRBV20-1 to TRBJ1-1, with D possibly being TRBD1 (6 bases). CDR3 length: 13 residues. Trimming cost V 3 bases and J 1 base, with 9 bases left between them. Germline values: CDR1 DFQATT, CDR2 SNEGSKA (reference sequence).

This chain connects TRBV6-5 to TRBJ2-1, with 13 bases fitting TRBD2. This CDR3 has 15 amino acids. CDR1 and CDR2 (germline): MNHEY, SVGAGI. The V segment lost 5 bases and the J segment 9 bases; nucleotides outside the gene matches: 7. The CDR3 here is CASSRGTSGVLEQFF. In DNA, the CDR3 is TGTGCCAGCAGTCGAGGGACTAGCGGGGTCCTTGAGCAGTTCTTC.

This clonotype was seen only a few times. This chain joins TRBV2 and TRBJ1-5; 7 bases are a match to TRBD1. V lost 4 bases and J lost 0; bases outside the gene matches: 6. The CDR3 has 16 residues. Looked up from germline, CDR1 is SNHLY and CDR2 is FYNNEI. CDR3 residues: CASSGGGGYSNQPQHF. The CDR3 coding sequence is TGTGCCAGCAGTGGGGGAGGGGGCTATAGCAATCAGCCCCAGCATTTT.

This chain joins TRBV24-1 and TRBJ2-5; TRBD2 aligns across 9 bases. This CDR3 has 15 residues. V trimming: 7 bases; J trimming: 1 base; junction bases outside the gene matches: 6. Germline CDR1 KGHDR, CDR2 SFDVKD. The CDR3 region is CATRRGLAVQETQYF. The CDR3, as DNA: TGTGCCACCAGGAGGGGACTAGCAGTCCAAGAGACCCAGTACTTC.

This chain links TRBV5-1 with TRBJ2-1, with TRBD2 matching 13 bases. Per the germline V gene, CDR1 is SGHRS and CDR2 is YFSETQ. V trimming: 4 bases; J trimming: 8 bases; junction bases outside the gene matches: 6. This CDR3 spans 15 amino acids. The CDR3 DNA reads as TGCGCCAGCAGCACACTAGCGGGGGGGATGCATGAGCAGTTCTTC. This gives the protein CASSTLAGGMHEQFF.

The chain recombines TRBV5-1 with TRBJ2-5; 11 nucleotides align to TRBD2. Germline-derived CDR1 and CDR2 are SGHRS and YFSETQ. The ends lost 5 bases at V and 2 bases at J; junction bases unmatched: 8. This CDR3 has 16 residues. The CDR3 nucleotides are TGCGCCAGCAGTTATGGACTAGCGGGCACTCAAGAGACCCAGTACTTC. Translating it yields CASSYGLAGTQETQYF.

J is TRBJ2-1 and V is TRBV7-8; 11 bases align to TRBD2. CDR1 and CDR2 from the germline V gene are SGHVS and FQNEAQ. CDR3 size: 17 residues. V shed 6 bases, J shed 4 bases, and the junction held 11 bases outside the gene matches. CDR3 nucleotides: TGTGCCAGCAGTCGGGCTAGCGGGGGGTATGAATACAATGAGCAGTTCTTC. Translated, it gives CASSRASGGYEYNEQFF.

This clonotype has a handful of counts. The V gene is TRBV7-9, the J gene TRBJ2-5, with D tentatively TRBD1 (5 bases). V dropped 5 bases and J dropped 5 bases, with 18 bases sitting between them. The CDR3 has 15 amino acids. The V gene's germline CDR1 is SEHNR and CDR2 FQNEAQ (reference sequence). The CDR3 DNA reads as TGTGCCAGCAGCCCAGGAATTCAGGGATACGAGACCCAGTACTTC. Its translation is CASSPGIQGYETQYF.

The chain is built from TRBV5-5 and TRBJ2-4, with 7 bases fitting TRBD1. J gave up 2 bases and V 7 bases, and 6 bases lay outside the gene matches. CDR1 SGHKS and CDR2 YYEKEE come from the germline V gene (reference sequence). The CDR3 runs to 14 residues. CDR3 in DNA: TGTGCCAGCGGCACAGGGGAAACCAAAAACATTCAGTACTTC. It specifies CASGTGETKNIQYF.

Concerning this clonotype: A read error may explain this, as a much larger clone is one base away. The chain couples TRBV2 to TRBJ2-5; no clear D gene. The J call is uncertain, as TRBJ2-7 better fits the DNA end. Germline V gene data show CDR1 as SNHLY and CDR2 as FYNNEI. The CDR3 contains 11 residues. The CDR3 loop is CASKGSYEQYF. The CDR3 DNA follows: TGTGCCAGCAAGGGCTCCTACGAGCAGTACTTC.

This chain's CDR3 is CAISEPTSGYNEQFF. CDR3 sequence (DNA): TGTGCCATCAGTGAGCCAACTAGCGGGTACAATGAGCAGTTCTTC. The chain couples TRBV10-3 to TRBJ2-1; 9 nucleotides agree with TRBD2. With V trimmed by 2 bases and J by 4 bases, 3 bases remained unmatched. Germline CDR1 and CDR2: ENHRY and SYGVKD. The CDR3 sequence is 15 residues long.

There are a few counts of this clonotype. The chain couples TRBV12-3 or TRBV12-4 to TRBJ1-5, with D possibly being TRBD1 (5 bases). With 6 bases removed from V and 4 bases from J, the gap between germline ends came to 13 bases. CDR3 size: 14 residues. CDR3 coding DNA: TGTGCCAGCAGCCCGGGACTGCAGAATCAGCCCCAGCATTTT. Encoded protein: CASSPGLQNQPQHF.

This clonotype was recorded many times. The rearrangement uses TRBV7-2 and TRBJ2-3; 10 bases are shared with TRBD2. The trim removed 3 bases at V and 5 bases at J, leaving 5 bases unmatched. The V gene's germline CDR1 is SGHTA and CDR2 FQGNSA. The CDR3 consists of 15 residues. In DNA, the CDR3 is TGTGCCAGCAGCTTGCCGACTAGCGGGCTAGATACGCAGTATTTT. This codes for CASSLPTSGLDTQYF.

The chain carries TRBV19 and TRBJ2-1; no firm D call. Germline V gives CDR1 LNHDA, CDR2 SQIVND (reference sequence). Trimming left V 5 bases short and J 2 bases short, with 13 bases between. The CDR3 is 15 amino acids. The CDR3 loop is CASSPEAFPYNEQFF. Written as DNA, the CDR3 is TGTGCCAGTAGTCCAGAGGCGTTTCCCTACAATGAGCAGTTCTTC.

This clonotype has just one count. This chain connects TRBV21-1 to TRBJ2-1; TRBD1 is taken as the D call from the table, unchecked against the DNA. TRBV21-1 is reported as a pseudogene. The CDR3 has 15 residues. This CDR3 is CASSKEIQGPNEQFF. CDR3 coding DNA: TGTGCCAGCAGCAAAGAAATACAGGGTCCCAATGAGCAGTTCTTC.

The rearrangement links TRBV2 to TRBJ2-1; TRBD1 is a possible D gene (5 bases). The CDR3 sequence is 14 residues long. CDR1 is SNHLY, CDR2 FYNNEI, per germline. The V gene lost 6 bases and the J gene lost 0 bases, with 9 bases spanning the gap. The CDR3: CASRDTSSYNEQFF. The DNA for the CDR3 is TGTGCCAGCAGGGACACGAGCTCCTACAATGAGCAGTTCTTC.

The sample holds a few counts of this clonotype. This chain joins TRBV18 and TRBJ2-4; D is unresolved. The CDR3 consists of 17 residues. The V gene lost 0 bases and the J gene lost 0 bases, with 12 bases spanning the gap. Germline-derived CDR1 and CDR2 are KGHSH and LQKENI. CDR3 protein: CASSPPNGLLAKNIQYF. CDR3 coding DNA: TGTGCCAGCTCACCACCGAACGGGTTACTAGCCAAAAACATTCAGTACTTC.

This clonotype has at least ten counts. CDR3 protein: CASNSDTDTQYF. The CDR3 bases are TGTGCCAGCAATAGTGACACAGATACGCAGTATTTT. The genes are TRBV12-3 or TRBV12-4 and TRBJ2-3, with D uncertain. The CDR3 has 12 amino acids. The ends were cut back, 7 bases at V and 2 bases at J, with 7 bases in the middle.

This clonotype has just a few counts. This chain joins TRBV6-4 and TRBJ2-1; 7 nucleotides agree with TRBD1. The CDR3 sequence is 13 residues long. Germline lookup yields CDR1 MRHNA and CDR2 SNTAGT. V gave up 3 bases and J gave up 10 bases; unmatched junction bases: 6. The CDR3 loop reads CASSENRGWEQFF. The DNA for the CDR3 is TGTGCCAGCAGTGAAAACAGGGGCTGGGAGCAGTTCTTC.

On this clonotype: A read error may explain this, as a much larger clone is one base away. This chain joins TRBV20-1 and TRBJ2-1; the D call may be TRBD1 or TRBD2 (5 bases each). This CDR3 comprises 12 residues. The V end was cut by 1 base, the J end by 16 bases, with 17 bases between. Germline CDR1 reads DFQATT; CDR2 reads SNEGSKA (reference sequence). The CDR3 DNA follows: TGCAGTGCTAGAGTCTCGTCGGGACGCCCCTTCTTC. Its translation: CSARVSSGRPFF.

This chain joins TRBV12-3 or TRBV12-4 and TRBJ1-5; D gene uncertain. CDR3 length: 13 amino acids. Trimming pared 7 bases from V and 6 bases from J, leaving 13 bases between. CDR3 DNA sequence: TGTGCCAGCACCCTCGTCCCCGGTCAGCCCCAGCATTTT. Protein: CASTLVPGQPQHF.

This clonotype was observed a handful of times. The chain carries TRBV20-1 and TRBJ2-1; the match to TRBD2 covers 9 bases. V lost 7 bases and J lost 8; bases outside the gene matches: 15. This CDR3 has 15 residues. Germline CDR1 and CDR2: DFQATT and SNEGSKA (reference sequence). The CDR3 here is CSVSPQSGRLYEQFF. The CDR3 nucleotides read TGCAGTGTGTCCCCCCAAAGCGGGAGGCTTTATGAGCAGTTCTTC.

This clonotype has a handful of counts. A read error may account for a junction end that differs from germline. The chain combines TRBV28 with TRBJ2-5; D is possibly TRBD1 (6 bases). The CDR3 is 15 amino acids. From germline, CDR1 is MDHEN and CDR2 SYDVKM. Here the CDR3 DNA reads TGTGCCAGCAGTTTGGGTCAGGGGCTAAGTTTTAAGGGGTTCTTC. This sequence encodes CASSLGQGLSFKGFF. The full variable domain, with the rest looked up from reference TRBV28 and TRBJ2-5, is DVKVTQSSRYLVKRTGEKVFLECVQDMDHENMFWYRQDPGLGLRLIYFSYDVKMKEKGDIPEGYSVSREKKERFSLILESASTNQTSMYLCASSLGQGLSFKGFFGPGTRLLVL.

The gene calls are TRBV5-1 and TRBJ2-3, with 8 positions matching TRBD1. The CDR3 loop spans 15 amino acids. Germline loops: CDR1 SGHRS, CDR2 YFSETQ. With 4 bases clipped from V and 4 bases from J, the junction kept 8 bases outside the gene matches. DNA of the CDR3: TGCGCCAGCAGCCAAACAGGGGGTCAGGCAGATACGCAGTATTTT. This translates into CASSQTGGQADTQYF.

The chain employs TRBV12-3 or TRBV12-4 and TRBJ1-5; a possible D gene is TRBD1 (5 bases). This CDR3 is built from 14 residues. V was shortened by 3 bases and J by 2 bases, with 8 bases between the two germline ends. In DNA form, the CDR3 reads TGTGCCAGCAGTTTGGTGGGACGCAATCAGCCCCAGCATTTT. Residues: CASSLVGRNQPQHF.

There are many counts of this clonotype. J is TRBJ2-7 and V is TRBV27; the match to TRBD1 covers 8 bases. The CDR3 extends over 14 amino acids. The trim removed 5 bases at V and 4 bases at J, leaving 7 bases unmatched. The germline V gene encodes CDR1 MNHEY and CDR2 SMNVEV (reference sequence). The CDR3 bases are TGTGCCAGCAGTCAGGCGGGGACAGGTTACGAGCAGTACGTC. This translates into CASSQAGTGYEQYV.

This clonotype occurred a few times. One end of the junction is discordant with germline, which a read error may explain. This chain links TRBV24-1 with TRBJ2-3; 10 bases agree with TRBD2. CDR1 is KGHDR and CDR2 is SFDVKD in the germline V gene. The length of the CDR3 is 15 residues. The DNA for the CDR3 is TGTACCACCTCATCCCTAGCGGGAGACACAGATACGCAGTATTTT. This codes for CTTSSLAGDTDTQYF.